These 19 T cell receptor beta chains originate from one sample sequenced in a study of blood T cell repertoires in COVID-19. Here immunoSEQ multiplex PCR was the method, and the copy in TCRdb shows in-frame clones only, minus some. The repertoire includes more than 50,000 clones, about 75% of them detected once, and about 47% sits in the top ten. The sample taken for sequencing was peripheral blood. The receptors were sampled from a woman of 80 years or more with acute or convalescent COVID-19.

A few counts support this clone. The chain has TRBV4-3 and TRBJ2-3, with 7 bases that match TRBD2. V gave up 6 bases and J gave up 2 bases; unmatched junction bases: 8. The CDR3 extends over 15 amino acids. Germline V gene data show CDR1 as LGHNA and CDR2 as YSLEER. CDR3 bases: TGCGCCAGCAGTATTGGGGGGGATACCACAGATACGCAGTATTTT. The encoded protein is CASSIGGDTTDTQYF.

This clone was observed a few times. J is TRBJ2-7 and V is TRBV28, with a weak D call TRBD2 (7 bases). Trimming pared 11 bases from V and 4 bases from J, leaving 18 bases between. This CDR3 spans 13 amino acids. Germline CDR1 and CDR2: MDHEN and SYDVKM. CDR3 nucleotides: TGTGCCGCGCGCGGGGGCCCCCGTTACGAGCAGTACTTC. This encodes CAARGGPRYEQYF.

CDR3 DNA sequence: TGTGCCAGCAGCCTAGGGACAGGGAGCAATCAGCCCCAGCATTTT. This gives the protein CASSLGTGSNQPQHF. V usage is TRBV5-6 and J usage is TRBJ1-5, with 9 bases fitting TRBD1. Germline CDR1 and CDR2: SGHDT and YYEEEE. This CDR3 comprises 15 residues. V lost 4 bases to trimming and J lost 1 base; unmatched junction nucleotides: 3.

This chain joins TRBV6-1 and TRBJ2-2; possible D gene TRBD2, 6 bases. Germline V gene data show CDR1 as MNHNS and CDR2 as SASEGT. This CDR3 contains 16 residues. Trimming stripped 0 bases from V and 6 bases from J, with 14 bases between. The CDR3 loop is CASSEALGEAAGELFF. The CDR3 region has the DNA TGTGCCAGCAGTGAAGCATTGGGGGAGGCGGCCGGGGAGCTGTTTTTT.

This chain uses TRBV24-1 with TRBJ2-3, with 10 bases aligning to TRBD2. The germline V gene has CDR1 KGHDR and CDR2 SFDVKD. Trimming cost V 0 bases and J 4 bases; bases outside gene matches: 6. CDR3 length: 17 residues. In DNA form, the CDR3 reads TGTGCCACCAGTGATTTGAAAGCGGGAGGGTGGGCAGATACGCAGTATTTT. Amino acids: CATSDLKAGGWADTQYF.

The rearrangement joins TRBV19 to TRBJ2-7, with 8 bases lining up with TRBD2. Germline CDR1 is LNHDA and CDR2 is SQIVND (reference sequence). The CDR3 is 14 residues long. With 3 bases clipped from V and 6 bases from J, the junction kept 7 bases outside the gene matches. DNA for the CDR3: TGTGCCAGTAGTATCTCACCGGGGACTAGCGAGCAGTACTTC. This codes for CASSISPGTSEQYF.

CDR3 sequence reads: CAWSPYPAPPRTPRESSYEQYF. In DNA form, the CDR3 reads TGTGCCTGGAGTCCATACCCCGCCCCTCCACGTACCCCCCGGGAAAGCTCCTACGAGCAGTACTTC. J is TRBJ2-7 and V is TRBV30; maybe TRBD2 (5 bases). The V gene's germline CDR1 is GTSNPN and CDR2 SVGIG (reference sequence). V dropped 2 bases and J dropped 0 bases, with 35 bases sitting between them. CDR3 length: 22 residues.

The chain couples TRBV6-5 to TRBJ2-5; TRBD1 matches at 9 bases. CDR1 and CDR2 from the germline V gene are MNHEY and SVGAGI. Trimming removed 2 bases from V and 6 bases from J; junction bases left unmatched: 4. The CDR3 is 14 residues long. The chain's CDR3 is CASSYTDRGQTQYF. The CDR3 region has the DNA TGTGCCAGCAGTTACACGGACAGGGGTCAGACCCAGTACTTC.

The chain recombines TRBV27 with TRBJ2-7, with TRBD2 matching 7 bases. The CDR3 spans 18 residues. V was clipped by 0 bases and J by 6 bases; unmatched bases: 17. CDR1 is MNHEY and CDR2 is SMNVEV in the germline V gene (reference sequence). The chain's CDR3 is CASSLSGRAGVSASEQYF. The CDR3 region has the DNA TGTGCCAGCAGTTTATCGGGGCGGGCGGGAGTTTCTGCCAGCGAGCAGTACTTC.

The chain employs TRBV5-1 and TRBJ2-6; 8 bases are a match to TRBD1. Germline CDR1 is SGHRS and CDR2 is YFSETQ. Germline trimming cut 4 bases from V and 4 bases from J; bases unmatched to any gene: 4. The CDR3 consists of 15 residues. The CDR3 DNA sequence: TGCGCCAGCAGCGACAGGGGATCCGGGGCCAACGTCCTGACTTTC. This gives the protein CASSDRGSGANVLTF.

A note on this clone: Mismatch with germline at one junction end may stem from a read error. The V and J genes are TRBV7-7 and TRBJ2-5, with 10 nucleotides matching TRBD2. This CDR3 contains 16 residues. The V gene's germline CDR1 is SSHAT and CDR2 FNYEAQ (reference sequence). The CDR3: CASSLAGLAGVETQYF. For the CDR3, the DNA is TGTGCTAGCAGCTTAGCGGGGCTAGCGGGAGTAGAGACCCAGTACTTC.

Turning to this clone: Relative to the germline gene, one junction end is altered; a read error may explain this. The chain carries TRBV20-1 and TRBJ2-7, with 12 bases fitting TRBD2. This CDR3 region has 11 residues. Germline loops: CDR1 DFQATT, CDR2 SNEGSKA (reference sequence). Written as DNA, the CDR3 is TGCAGTGCTAGGGGGGGACTAGCGGGTGCCTTC. This codes for CSARGGLAGAF.

This clone was counted only a few times. The V call is TRBV10-2, the J call TRBJ2-7; 7 nucleotides line up with TRBD1. This CDR3 is built from 15 residues. The V segment lost 0 bases and the J segment 1 base; nucleotides outside the gene matches: 3. The V gene's germline CDR1 is WSHSY and CDR2 SAAADI. The CDR3 protein is CASSESSGQSYEQYF. Here the CDR3 DNA reads TGCGCCAGCAGTGAGTCGTCGGGACAGTCCTACGAGCAGTACTTC.

Note on this clone: Distinct nucleotide sequences in the sample also encode this CDR3. This sequence joins TRBV19 and TRBJ1-5; no clear D gene. The germline V gene has CDR1 LNHDA and CDR2 SQIVND (reference sequence). Trimming shortened V by 0 bases and J by 7 bases, and 4 bases separated the two germline ends. The CDR3 consists of 12 residues. The DNA of the CDR3 is TGTGCCAGTAGTATAGATCTCCAGCCCCAGCATTTT. This translates into CASSIDLQPQHF. Complete variable domain (other parts from reference TRBV19 and TRBJ1-5): DGGITQSPKYLFRKEGQNVTLSCEQNLNHDAMYWYRQDPGQGLRLIYYSQIVNDFQKGDIAEGYSVSREKKESFPLTVTSAQKNPTAFYLCASSIDLQPQHFGDGTRLSIL.

The chain employs TRBV30 and TRBJ1-5; D call uncertain. With 2 bases removed from V and 1 base from J, the gap between germline ends came to 9 bases. The germline CDR1 and CDR2 sequences are GTSNPN and SVGIG (reference sequence). The CDR3 covers 14 residues. CDR3 region: CAWSRDTSNQPQHF. The CDR3 DNA follows: TGTGCCTGGAGTAGAGACACCAGCAATCAGCCCCAGCATTTT.

The rearrangement links TRBV29-1 to TRBJ2-7, with D perhaps matching TRBD1 (5 bases). The CDR3 has 10 residues. V shed 3 bases and J shed 9 bases, with 9 bases lying between them. Germline V gene data show CDR1 as SQVTM and CDR2 as ANQGSEA. DNA for the CDR3: TGCAGCGTTGACCAGGGCCCGCAGTACTTC. It codes for CSVDQGPQYF.

This clone was observed a few times. This chain connects TRBV5-1 to TRBJ1-4; tentative D call: TRBD1 (6 bases). Germline values: CDR1 SGHRS, CDR2 YFSETQ. V was clipped by 0 bases and J by 8 bases, with 20 bases between them. The CDR3 runs to 17 residues. In DNA, the CDR3 is TGCGCCAGCAGCTTGGGGAATTCAGGGGATTATCAGGAAAAACTGTTTTTT. This gives the protein CASSLGNSGDYQEKLFF.

V gene TRBV7-2 combines with J gene TRBJ2-1; 8 bases are a match to TRBD1. V shed 5 bases and J 5 bases; nucleotides not matched to a gene: 5. Germline CDR1 reads SGHTA; CDR2 reads FQGNSA. The CDR3 runs to 14 residues. The DNA of the CDR3 is TGTGCCAGCAGCCAGAGACAGGGGAACAATGAGCAGTTCTTC. This sequence encodes CASSQRQGNNEQFF. Full variable domain (rest looked up from reference TRBV7-2 and TRBJ2-1): GAGVSQSPSNKVTEKGKDVELRCDPISGHTALYWYRQSLGQGLEFLIYFQGNSAPDKSGLPSDRFSAERTGGSVSTLTIQRTQQEDSAVYLCASSQRQGNNEQFFGPGTRLTVL.

The V gene is TRBV4-3, the J gene TRBJ2-4; 7 bases match TRBD1. The CDR3 is made up of 17 amino acids. The germline V gene encodes CDR1 LGHNA and CDR2 YSLEER. The junction had 11 bases not matched to a gene; V was cut back by 0 bases and J by 6 bases. CDR3 sequence reads: CASSQETGSRVGNIQYF. The CDR3 region has the DNA TGCGCCAGCAGCCAAGAGACAGGGAGCCGTGTCGGAAACATTCAGTACTTC.